This T cell receptor beta chain was captured by sequencing in a study of T cell changes during pregnancy in multiple sclerosis. Germline values: CDR1 SGHRS, CDR2 YFSETQ. V lost 0 bases and J 1 base, leaving 10 bases between the germline ends. The CDR3 covers 15 residues. Sequenced by immunoSEQ multiplex PCR; TCRdb stores in-frame clones only, minus some. The sample holds around 56,000 clones, 89% seen once. The material was peripheral blood, obtained after pregnancy. The clonotype comes from a female donor with multiple sclerosis, enrolled in a pregnancy study. The rearrangement joins TRBV5-1 to TRBJ1-1; D not resolved. The DNA for the CDR3 is TGCGCCAGCAGCTTGGCGGGTATCAAGAACACTGAAGCTTTCTTT. It specifies CASSLAGIKNTEAFF.